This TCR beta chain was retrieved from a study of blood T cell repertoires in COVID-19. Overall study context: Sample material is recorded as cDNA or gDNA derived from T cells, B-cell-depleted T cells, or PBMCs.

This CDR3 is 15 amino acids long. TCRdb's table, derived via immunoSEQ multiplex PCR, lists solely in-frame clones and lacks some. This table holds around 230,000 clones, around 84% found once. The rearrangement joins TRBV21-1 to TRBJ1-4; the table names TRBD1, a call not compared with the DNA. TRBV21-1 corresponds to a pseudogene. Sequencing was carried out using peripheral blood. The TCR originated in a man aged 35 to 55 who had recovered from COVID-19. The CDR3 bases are TGTGCCAGCAGCAAAGGCGGGGACAGGCGAGAAAAACTGTTTTTT. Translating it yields CASSKGGDRREKLFF.